This entry lists 10 T cell receptor beta chains sequenced from one sample in a study of T-cell memory formation after mild COVID-19 (dated by TCRdb to the early 2020s). The library was made by 5' RACE. Sequenced using an Illumina NovaSeq 6000. TCRdb handled the public reads itself, with Q25 trimming in fastp and clone calling in MiXCR, and kept productive beta chains. Under each unique CDR3 protein, matching rows form one entry showing the most common genes and DNA. Recorded for this sample are tens of thousands of distinct CDR3 sequences; roughly a sixth of them occurred a single time. The ten largest clones add up to 30% to 35% of the sample. The sample taken for sequencing was PBMCs or a T cell subset sorted from them (not recorded which). The receptors come from an adult woman who had mild COVID-19 (a few samples of this study predate the infection). The sample titles of this study are shuffled in the database, so cell type and time point are left out; the donor was told from shared clones.

The chain is built from TRBV11-3 and TRBJ1-6; TRBD1 agrees at 10 bases. The CDR3 extends over 15 amino acids. Germline CDR1 and CDR2: SGHNT and YENEEA. J gave up 6 bases and V 3 bases, and 2 bases lay outside the gene matches. In DNA, the CDR3 is TGTGCCAGCAGCTTGACAGGGGGCTCTAATTCACCCCTCCACTTT. This sequence encodes CASSLTGGSNSPLHF.

The chain combines TRBV27 with TRBJ2-1; 10 bases align to TRBD1. Germline V gene lookup returns CDR1 MNHEY and CDR2 SMNVEV (reference sequence). This CDR3 has 16 residues. With V trimmed by 4 bases and J by 4 bases, 7 bases remained unmatched. CDR3 amino acids: CASSSPDRGLYNEQFF. CDR3 DNA: TGTGCCAGCAGTTCTCCCGACAGGGGGCTTTACAATGAGCAGTTCTTC.

This clonotype was seen more than once but under ten times. V and J are TRBV3-1 and TRBJ2-1, with D hard to call. The V end lost 1 base, the J end lost 0 bases, and 7 bases lay between the germline ends. The CDR3 has 15 amino acids. The germline gives CDR1 LGHDT, CDR2 YNNKEL (reference sequence). CDR3 loop: CASSQGQVSYNEQFF. In nucleotides, the CDR3 is TGTGCCAGCAGCCAAGGACAAGTCTCCTACAATGAGCAGTTCTTC.

This clonotype has at least ten counts. The chain is built from TRBV29-1 and TRBJ2-1, with D perhaps given as TRBD1 or TRBD2 (5 bases each). Germline CDR1 is SQVTM and CDR2 is ANQGSEA. The CDR3 runs to 13 residues. The V end was cut by 2 bases, the J end by 5 bases, with 10 bases between. CDR3 protein: CSVESGRDNEQFF. The CDR3 DNA reads as TGCAGCGTTGAAAGCGGCAGGGACAATGAGCAGTTCTTC.

This clonotype showed up many times. The chain joins TRBV7-2 to TRBJ2-7; TRBD1 or TRBD2 may be the D gene (5 bases each). Germline lookup yields CDR1 SGHTA and CDR2 FQGNSA. Trimming took 1 base from V and 2 from J, leaving 12 bases between them. The CDR3 loop spans 15 amino acids. The CDR3 is CASSLEDGATYEQYF. CDR3 coding DNA: TGTGCCAGCAGCTTAGAGGACGGGGCAACCTACGAGCAGTACTTC. Looking up the rest from reference TRBV7-2 and TRBJ2-7 gives the full variable domain: GAGVSQSPSNKVTEKGKDVELRCDPISGHTALYWYRQSLGQGLEFLIYFQGNSAPDKSGLPSDRFSAERTGGSVSTLTIQRTQQEDSAVYLCASSLEDGATYEQYFGPGTRLTVT.

The rearrangement links TRBV7-8 to TRBJ1-2, with D possibly being TRBD1 (6 bases). Between the trimmed V and J ends, which lost 2 bases and 4 bases, there was a span of 11 bases. Germline CDR1 reads SGHVS; CDR2 reads FQNEAQ. This CDR3 spans 14 amino acids. CDR3 sequence reads: CASSLPGAAYGYTF. CDR3 DNA sequence: TGTGCCAGCAGCTTACCGGGGGCCGCCTATGGCTACACCTTC.

The chain is built from TRBV7-6 and TRBJ2-5; D remains ambiguous. Germline CDR1 SGHVS, CDR2 FNYEAQ. Trimming took off 3 bases at V and 5 bases at J, with 13 bases between the two ends. CDR3 length: 14 amino acids. CDR3 residues: CASSFGERVETQYF. The CDR3 coding sequence is TGTGCCAGCAGCTTTGGTGAGAGAGTGGAGACCCAGTACTTC.

The chain uses TRBV24-1 and TRBJ2-3, with D tentatively TRBD1 or TRBD2 (5 bases each). Germline CDR1 KGHDR, CDR2 SFDVKD. The CDR3 length is 17 residues. V was pared by 4 bases and J by 3 bases, with 19 bases between. CDR3 DNA: TGTGCCACCAGTGACCACCGGAAGTATGAGGGGACAGATACGCAGTATTTT. This encodes CATSDHRKYEGTDTQYF.

V usage is TRBV6-5 and J usage is TRBJ2-7; D is ambiguous. V lost 0 bases and J 6 bases, leaving 9 bases between the germline ends. This CDR3 comprises 13 residues. Germline CDR1 and CDR2: MNHEY and SVGAGI. Here the CDR3 DNA reads TGTGCCAGCAGTTACTCGAGAATACGCGAGCAGTACTTC. This translates into CASSYSRIREQYF.

This chain links TRBV11-3 with TRBJ2-7; 8 bases agree with TRBD1. This CDR3 has 14 amino acids. Germline assignment: CDR1 SGHNT and CDR2 YENEEA. The V segment lost 5 bases and the J segment 2 bases; nucleotides outside the gene matches: 5. CDR3 sequence: CASSPQQGAYEQYF. CDR3 in DNA: TGTGCCAGCAGCCCTCAACAGGGGGCCTACGAGCAGTACTTC.